This T cell receptor beta chain was sequenced for a study of T cell changes during pregnancy in multiple sclerosis. Clones were sequenced by immunoSEQ multiplex PCR, and TCRdb holds only the in-frame ones, with some missing. The profile shows about 98,000 clones, under 95% of them singletons. This CDR3 has 11 amino acids. The junction had 4 bases not matched to a gene; V was cut back by 7 bases and J by 8 bases. CDR1 and CDR2 (germline): PRHDT, FYEKMQ (reference sequence). The sample consisted of peripheral blood, taken after pregnancy. The sequence came from a female donor in good health, enrolled as a control in a pregnancy study. The chain carries TRBV13 and TRBJ1-2; 7 nucleotides agree with TRBD1. The CDR3 region is CASKGAKGYTF. In DNA, the CDR3 is TGTGCCAGCAAGGGGGCGAAGGGCTACACCTTC.